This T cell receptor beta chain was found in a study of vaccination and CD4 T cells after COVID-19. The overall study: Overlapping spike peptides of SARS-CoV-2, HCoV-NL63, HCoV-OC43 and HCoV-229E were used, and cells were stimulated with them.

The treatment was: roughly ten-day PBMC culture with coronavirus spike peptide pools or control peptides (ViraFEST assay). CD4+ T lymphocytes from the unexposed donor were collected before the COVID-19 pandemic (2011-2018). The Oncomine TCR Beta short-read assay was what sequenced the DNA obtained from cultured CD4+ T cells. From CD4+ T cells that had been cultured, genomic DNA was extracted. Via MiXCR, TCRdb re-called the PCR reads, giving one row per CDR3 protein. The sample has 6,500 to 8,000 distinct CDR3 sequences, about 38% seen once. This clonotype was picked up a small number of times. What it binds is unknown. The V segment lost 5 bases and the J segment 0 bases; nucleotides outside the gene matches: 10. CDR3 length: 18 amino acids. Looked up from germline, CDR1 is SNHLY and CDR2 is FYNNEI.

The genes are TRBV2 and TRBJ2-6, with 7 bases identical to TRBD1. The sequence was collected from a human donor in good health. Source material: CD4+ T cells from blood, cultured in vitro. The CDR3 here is CASSLLQGLLSGANVLTF. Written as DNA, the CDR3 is TGTGCCAGCAGTCTACTACAGGGGCTACTCTCTGGGGCCAACGTCCTGACTTTC.